The 18 T cell receptor beta chains below were found in one sample sequenced in a study of cytomegalovirus exposure and HLA in healthy donors (dated by TCRdb to about 2017). The library came from the immunoSEQ multiplex PCR assay. TCRdb obtained this table from immuneACCESS and retained in-frame rearrangements with V and J assigned. These tables miss some clones; where compared with another copy, unresolved V genes account for less than half of the shortfall, and the remainder is unexplained. This sample is represented by 130,000 to 150,000 clones; 70% to 90% of them were singletons. Around 8% of the sample is taken by the ten largest. Sequencing was carried out using PBMCs. The source is a woman between 18 and 29 years old in good health and CMV-seropositive.

This chain uses TRBV27 with TRBJ1-2; 7 bases are shared with TRBD1. Germline-derived CDR1 and CDR2 are MNHEY and SMNVEV (reference sequence). J lost 2 bases, V lost 3 bases, and 6 bases had no gene match. CDR3 length: 15 residues. For the CDR3, the DNA is TGTGCCAGCAGTTTCTTGGACAGGCTGAACTATGGCTACACCTTC. Protein product: CASSFLDRLNYGYTF.

V is TRBV4-2 and J is TRBJ2-7, with D possibly being TRBD1 (6 bases). The CDR3 extends over 14 amino acids. Trimming stripped 4 bases from V and 1 base from J, with 11 bases between. Germline CDR1 is LGHNA and CDR2 is YNFKEQ. In nucleotides, the CDR3 is TGTGCCAGCAGCCCCAGGGACACATCCTACGAGCAGTACTTC. This encodes CASSPRDTSYEQYF.

J is TRBJ2-7 and V is TRBV4-3, with 9 bases identical to TRBD1. There are 15 residues in the CDR3. Germline V gene data show CDR1 as LGHNA and CDR2 as YSLEER. The V segment lost 2 bases and the J segment 4 bases; nucleotides outside the gene matches: 6. Written as DNA, the CDR3 is TGCGCCAGCAGCCAACGCCCGGGACAGGGTTACGAGCAGTACTTC. Protein sequence: CASSQRPGQGYEQYF.

CDR3 amino acids: CASINQNRERQFF. For the CDR3, the DNA is TGTGCCAGCATCAACCAAAACAGGGAAAGGCAGTTCTTC. The chain uses TRBV2 and TRBJ2-1, with D maybe TRBD1 (6 bases). CDR3 length: 13 amino acids. Germline CDR1 is SNHLY and CDR2 is FYNNEI. V dropped 7 bases and J dropped 12 bases, with 19 bases sitting between them.

The chain is built from TRBV7-9 and TRBJ1-2; TRBD1 is a possible D gene (5 bases). CDR3 size: 14 residues. Trimming cost V 4 bases and J 5 bases, with 14 bases left between them. The germline V gene encodes CDR1 SEHNR and CDR2 FQNEAQ (reference sequence). DNA of the CDR3: TGTGCCAGCAGCTCCCCGGGGGGGGTTTATGGCTACACCTTC. Its protein is CASSSPGGVYGYTF.

J is TRBJ1-2 and V is TRBV6-1; D possibly corresponds to TRBD1 (5 bases). This CDR3 contains 12 residues. Trimming took 3 bases from V and 7 from J, leaving 9 bases between them. The germline CDR1 and CDR2 sequences are MNHNS and SASEGT. For the CDR3, the DNA is TGTGCCAGCAGTGACCCGGACACTGGCTACACCTTC. It encodes CASSDPDTGYTF.

The count of this clone is one. The genes are TRBV27 and TRBJ2-7; TRBD1 matches 7 bases. The CDR3 is 13 residues long. Germline values: CDR1 MNHEY, CDR2 SMNVEV (reference sequence). V lost 7 bases, J lost 1 base, and 4 bases stayed unmatched. CDR3 sequence: CASTMTGSYEQYF. In DNA form, the CDR3 reads TGTGCCAGCACCATGACAGGGTCCTACGAGCAGTACTTC.

The chain couples TRBV7-2 to TRBJ1-2; 9 nucleotides align to TRBD1. CDR1 is SGHTA and CDR2 is FQGNSA in the germline V gene. The V gene end was trimmed by 2 bases and the J gene end by 1 base; junction bases not matched to a gene: 5. This CDR3 has 16 amino acids. CDR3 sequence (DNA): TGTGCCAGCAGCTTAACAGGGGGCCCGGGTAACTATGGCTACACCTTC. Protein product: CASSLTGGPGNYGYTF.

This rearrangement joins TRBV5-4 to TRBJ2-1, with 12 bases lining up with TRBD2. Germline-derived CDR1 and CDR2 are SGHNT and YYREEE (reference sequence). The CDR3 loop spans 13 amino acids. The CDR3 DNA reads TGTGTTCTAGCGGGAGGGACTACTAATGAGCAGTTCTTC. This translates into CVLAGGTTNEQFF.

The rearrangement links TRBV18 to TRBJ2-7; 10 bases line up with TRBD1. V gave up 3 bases and J gave up 2 bases; unmatched junction bases: 4. The CDR3 extends over 15 amino acids. The germline gives CDR1 KGHSH, CDR2 LQKENI. The CDR3 DNA sequence: TGTGCCAGCTCACCCCTTGGACAGGGGGCCTACGAGCAGTACTTC. As protein: CASSPLGQGAYEQYF.

This clone was recorded a few times. DNA of the CDR3: TGTGCCAGCGTGACAGGGAGTTCACCCCTCCACTTT. Translated: CASVTGSSPLHF. The genes are TRBV25-1 and TRBJ1-6; 7 bases map to TRBD1. There are 12 residues in the CDR3. CDR1 is MGHDK, CDR2 SYGVNS, per germline. The junction had 4 bases not matched to a gene; V was cut back by 8 bases and J by 9 bases.

This clone was seen only once. The genes are TRBV6-5 and TRBJ1-6, with D uncertain. Trimming shortened V by 0 bases and J by 9 bases, and 6 bases separated the two germline ends. The CDR3 extends over 13 amino acids. Germline V gives CDR1 MNHEY, CDR2 SVGAGI. The CDR3 DNA reads TGTGCCAGCAGTTACTCGATCGGTTCACCCCTCCACTTT. Its translation: CASSYSIGSPLHF.

This clone has a single count. The rearrangement uses TRBV4-1 and TRBJ2-6; D is unclear. The CDR3 consists of 17 residues. CDR1 MGHRA and CDR2 YSYEKL come from the germline V gene. Trimming left V 1 base short and J 0 bases short, with 10 bases between. CDR3 loop: CASSQVVRYSGANVLTF. CDR3 bases: TGCGCCAGCAGCCAAGTGGTACGGTACTCTGGGGCCAACGTCCTGACTTTC.

The chain recombines TRBV19 with TRBJ2-3; tentative D call: TRBD1 (5 bases). Deletions cut 2 bases from V and 4 bases from J, with 10 bases between. CDR1 LNHDA and CDR2 SQIVND come from the germline V gene (reference sequence). The CDR3 extends over 14 amino acids. The CDR3 sequence: CASSIQGSSDTQYF. The CDR3 DNA sequence: TGTGCCAGTAGTATACAGGGATCATCAGATACGCAGTATTTT.

V gene TRBV7-2 combines with J gene TRBJ2-1; 7 bases align to TRBD2. J gave up 12 bases and V 1 base, and 0 bases lay outside the gene matches. Germline assignment: CDR1 SGHTA and CDR2 FQGNSA. CDR3 length equals 11 residues. The CDR3 loop reads CASSLGEGQFF. The CDR3 DNA sequence: TGTGCCAGCAGCTTAGGGGAGGGGCAGTTCTTC.

The sample holds one count of this clone. This rearrangement joins TRBV6-1 to TRBJ1-4, with 9 bases aligning to TRBD1. V was clipped by 2 bases and J by 7 bases; unmatched bases: 5. The CDR3 sequence is 15 residues long. CDR1 is MNHNS, CDR2 SASEGT, per germline. The CDR3 protein is CASSEQGTGREKLFF. DNA for the CDR3: TGTGCCAGCAGTGAACAGGGGACAGGGCGTGAAAAACTGTTTTTT.

The chain links TRBV28 to TRBJ2-3; 9 nucleotides line up with TRBD2. This CDR3 is 15 amino acids long. Per the germline V gene, CDR1 is MDHEN and CDR2 is SYDVKM. V lost 6 bases, J lost 2 bases, and 6 bases stayed unmatched. DNA for the CDR3: TGTGCCAGCAGCCGGACTAGCGATTACACAGATACGCAGTATTTT. Its protein product is CASSRTSDYTDTQYF.

The rearrangement uses TRBV30 and TRBJ2-2; 9 positions agree with TRBD2. The CDR3 spans 15 residues. Germline V gene lookup returns CDR1 GTSNPN and CDR2 SVGIG (reference sequence). V dropped 2 bases and J dropped 4; count of bases not matched to a gene: 5. This CDR3 is CAWSPSGGLTGELFF. As DNA, the CDR3 is TGTGCCTGGAGTCCAAGCGGGGGGCTCACCGGGGAGCTGTTTTTT.